The 10 T cell receptor beta chains below all came from one sample that was sequenced in a study of CD8+ T cells in alopecia areata. Once RNA had been extracted, it was reverse transcribed into cDNA to act as the sequencing template. Some clones are missing from TCRdb's copy, which holds only in-frame ones; the method was immunoSEQ multiplex PCR. Among more than 100,000 clones, around three fifths were seen once, and the ten largest hold about 4.9%. Sequencing was performed on CD4+ T cells sorted from blood, taken at week 0. The receptors derive from a human donor with alopecia areata.

The CDR3 reads CASSLEQGDQPQHF. The CDR3 DNA sequence: TGCGCCAGCAGCTTGGAACAGGGGGATCAGCCCCAGCATTTT. The rearrangement links TRBV5-1 to TRBJ1-5, with 8 nucleotides matching TRBD1. Germline V gene sequence: CDR1 SGHRS, CDR2 YFSETQ. This CDR3 has 14 residues. V was pared by 0 bases and J by 5 bases, with 1 base of the junction left unmatched.

The chain employs TRBV7-9 and TRBJ2-5; TRBD2 agrees at 7 bases. The CDR3 loop spans 16 amino acids. Germline-derived CDR1 and CDR2 are SEHNR and FQNEAQ (reference sequence). V shed 7 bases and J 5 bases; nucleotides not matched to a gene: 16. CDR3 bases: TGTGCCAGCACCCTCGATAGGGAGGCGGGAGCGGAGACCCAGTACTTC. It encodes CASTLDREAGAETQYF.

The V gene is TRBV15, the J gene TRBJ2-2; D unresolved. Germline V gene lookup returns CDR1 LNHNV and CDR2 YYDKDF (reference sequence). This CDR3 is built from 13 residues. V lost 0 bases to trimming and J lost 6 bases, with 5 bases between them. The CDR3 DNA is TGTGCCACCAGCAGAGAGGCCGCCGGGGAGCTGTTTTTT. Its translation is CATSREAAGELFF.

V and J are TRBV28 and TRBJ1-5; D remains ambiguous. This CDR3 has 16 amino acids. V lost 2 bases, J lost 0 bases, and 11 bases lay in between. Germline values: CDR1 MDHEN, CDR2 SYDVKM. The CDR3 DNA follows: TGTGCCAGCAGTTTAAAGCTTACGGTTAGCAATCAGCCCCAGCATTTT. It yields the protein CASSLKLTVSNQPQHF.

The V and J genes are TRBV5-4 and TRBJ2-5; D remains unclear. Trimming shortened V by 2 bases and J by 4 bases, and 9 bases separated the two germline ends. Germline V gives CDR1 SGHNT, CDR2 YYREEE (reference sequence). The CDR3 runs 13 residues. The CDR3 sequence is CASSLYNGETQYF. DNA for the CDR3: TGTGCCAGCAGCTTATACAACGGAGAGACCCAGTACTTC. The full variable domain, with the rest looked up from reference TRBV5-4 and TRBJ2-5, is ETGVTQSPTHLIKTRGQQVTLRCSSQSGHNTVSWYQQALGQGPQFIFQYYREEENGRGNFPPRFSGLQFPNYSSELNVNALELDDSALYLCASSLYNGETQYFGPGTRLLVL.

The chain carries TRBV18 and TRBJ1-2; a weak D match, TRBD1 (5 bases). CDR1 is KGHSH and CDR2 is LQKENI in the germline V gene. This CDR3 contains 13 residues. Trimming took off 8 bases at V and 5 bases at J, with 15 bases between the two ends. The CDR3 loop is CASAAGDYYGYTF. The CDR3 nucleotides are TGTGCCAGCGCCGCGGGGGATTATTATGGCTACACCTTC.

This clone was observed a handful of times. The chain recombines TRBV27 with TRBJ1-4; D is unresolved. This CDR3 spans 16 amino acids. Germline-derived CDR1 and CDR2 are MNHEY and SMNVEV (reference sequence). V was clipped by 0 bases and J by 8 bases, with 16 bases between them. As DNA, the CDR3 is TGTGCCAGCAGTTTATCTCGGGGATCGATTAGAGAAAAACTGTTTTTT. Translation: CASSLSRGSIREKLFF.

The sample holds a few counts of this clone. V and J are TRBV5-1 and TRBJ1-5, with no clear D. Germline loops: CDR1 SGHRS, CDR2 YFSETQ. The CDR3 length is 13 residues. V lost 0 bases, J lost 7 bases, and 8 bases lay in between. Here the CDR3 DNA reads TGCGCCAGCAGCTTGGATCACGGACAGCCCCAGCATTTT. Translating it yields CASSLDHGQPQHF.

The chain employs TRBV6-5 and TRBJ2-5, with 7 nucleotides matching TRBD1. In germline, CDR1 is MNHEY, CDR2 SVGAGI. This CDR3 is built from 13 residues. Unmatched junction bases numbered 5, after V lost 6 bases and J lost 4 bases. The CDR3, as DNA: TGTGCCAGCAGGGAAGGGGGCGCAGAGACCCAGTACTTC. Its translation: CASREGGAETQYF.

The gene calls are TRBV28 and TRBJ1-1; no firm D call. From germline, CDR1 is MDHEN and CDR2 SYDVKM. The CDR3 sequence is 12 residues long. The V end lost 1 base, the J end lost 7 bases, and 7 bases lay between the germline ends. In DNA, the CDR3 is TGTGCCAGCAGTTTATTAGGCAGTGAAGCTTTCTTT. Protein product: CASSLLGSEAFF.